The 31 T cell receptor beta chains listed next were all sequenced from one sample in a study of blood T cells in healthy people across ages. With a J-beta primer mix and a sample-barcoded 5' primer, a second PCR ran about 7 to 12 cycles. TCRdb reprocessed the 5' RACE reads with MiXCR, giving one entry per CDR3 protein. The sample shows around 1,800,000 distinct CDR3 sequences, about two fifths of them seen only once. Input material: blood. These receptors all stem from a human donor in good health.

The V call is TRBV18, the J call TRBJ2-5; 7 bases map to TRBD2. Trimming took 1 base from V and 5 from J; bases not matched to a gene: 10. CDR3 length: 16 residues. Germline CDR1 and CDR2: KGHSH and LQKENI. In DNA form, the CDR3 reads TGTGCCAGCTCACCACTAACGGGGGGATTAGATGAGACCCAGTACTTC. Residues: CASSPLTGGLDETQYF.

This clonotype has more than one count but fewer than ten. The chain joins TRBV27 to TRBJ1-1, with a possible D match to TRBD1 (5 bases). The germline V gene encodes CDR1 MNHEY and CDR2 SMNVEV (reference sequence). Trimming pared 0 bases from V and 6 bases from J, leaving 14 bases between. CDR3 length: 15 amino acids. CDR3 in amino acids: CASSLSSWGSAEAFF. The DNA of the CDR3 is TGTGCCAGCAGTTTATCGAGTTGGGGGAGCGCTGAAGCTTTCTTT.

On this clonotype itself: Its ends do not fully match the called genes, so a read error is possible. This chain connects TRBV7-2 to TRBJ2-2; D is perhaps TRBD2 (7 bases). The length of the CDR3 is 15 residues. Per the germline V gene, CDR1 is SGHTA and CDR2 is FQGNSA. The chain's CDR3 is CASSWGAGGNGELFF. The CDR3 region has the DNA TGTGCCAGTAGCTGGGGGGCCGGGGGGAACGGGGAGCTGTTTTTT.

The V and J genes are TRBV28 and TRBJ1-1; tentatively, D is TRBD1 (5 bases). The ends were cut back, 6 bases at V and 4 bases at J, with 15 bases in the middle. This CDR3 is 14 amino acids long. Per the germline V gene, CDR1 is MDHEN and CDR2 is SYDVKM. Here the CDR3 reads CASRRGGGFTEAFF. The DNA for the CDR3 is TGTGCCAGCAGGCGCGGTGGGGGGTTCACTGAAGCTTTCTTT.

This clonotype was recorded a few times. The chain couples TRBV11-2 to TRBJ2-3; the match to TRBD2 covers 7 bases. CDR3 size: 15 residues. The germline V gene encodes CDR1 SGHAT and CDR2 FQNNGV. The V gene end was trimmed by 0 bases and the J gene end by 6 bases; junction bases not matched to a gene: 6. The chain's CDR3 is CASSLDRGDYDTQYF. The CDR3 DNA sequence: TGTGCCAGCAGCTTAGATCGAGGGGACTATGATACGCAGTATTTT. The full variable domain, completed using reference TRBV11-2 and TRBJ2-3, is EAGVAQSPRYKIIEKRQSVAFWCNPISGHATLYWYQQILGQGPKLLIQFQNNGVVDDSQLPKDRFSAERLKGVDSTLKIQPAKLEDSAVYLCASSLDRGDYDTQYFGPGTRLTVL.

The V and J genes are TRBV27 and TRBJ2-7; unclear D gene. Trimming left V 4 bases short and J 5 bases short, with 12 bases between. Germline-derived CDR1 and CDR2 are MNHEY and SMNVEV (reference sequence). There are 13 residues in the CDR3. CDR3 nucleotide sequence: TGTGCCAGCAGTTCTGCGAATTCGGACGAGCAGTACTTC. Protein product: CASSSANSDEQYF.

This clonotype was seen a handful of times. V usage is TRBV29-1 and J usage is TRBJ1-1, with D uncertain. The germline V and J ends were trimmed by 3 bases and 4 bases, with 9 bases remaining between them. Germline assignment: CDR1 SQVTM and CDR2 ANQGSEA. This CDR3 spans 12 amino acids. The CDR3 spells CSVEKGFTEAFF. Here the CDR3 DNA reads TGCAGCGTTGAGAAAGGCTTCACTGAAGCTTTCTTT.

This clonotype was seen a handful of times. J is TRBJ2-7 and V is TRBV29-1, with TRBD1 identical over 9 bases. The CDR3 runs to 14 residues. After removal of 3 bases from V and 3 bases from J, the junction contained 6 bases not matched to a gene. Germline lookup yields CDR1 SQVTM and CDR2 ANQGSEA. The CDR3 nucleotides are TGCAGCGTTGAGAGGACAGGGGATTTCTACGAGCAGTACTTC. Residues: CSVERTGDFYEQYF.

The rearrangement joins TRBV4-3 to TRBJ2-5, with 8 nucleotides matching TRBD2. The CDR3 runs to 17 residues. Germline CDR1 and CDR2: LGHNA and YSLEER. With V trimmed by 0 bases and J by 2 bases, 8 bases remained unmatched. CDR3 nucleotide sequence: TGCGCCAGCAGCCAAGACGTCGCGGGGGGATTACAAGAGACCCAGTACTTC. Translation gives CASSQDVAGGLQETQYF.

The rearrangement joins TRBV12-3 or TRBV12-4 to TRBJ2-5, with D maybe TRBD2 (5 bases). Trimming removed 8 bases from V and 5 bases from J, with 9 bases in between. This CDR3 is 11 amino acids long. Here the CDR3 DNA reads TGTGCCAGCCTGGAGGAGGAGACCCAGTACTTC. Its translation is CASLEEETQYF.

The V call is TRBV12-3 or TRBV12-4, the J call TRBJ1-5; no reliable D call. The CDR3 covers 12 residues. The V end lost 5 bases, the J end lost 7 bases, and 9 bases lay between the germline ends. The DNA of the CDR3 is TGTGCCAGCAGTGACTACATGCAGCCCCAGCATTTT. Translating gives CASSDYMQPQHF.

V is TRBV2 and J is TRBJ1-2; maybe TRBD1 (5 bases). The V end lost 0 bases, the J end lost 7 bases, and 12 bases lay between the germline ends. CDR3 size: 14 residues. CDR1 is SNHLY and CDR2 is FYNNEI in the germline V gene. The CDR3 sequence: CASSEAPRGRGYTF. In DNA form, the CDR3 reads TGTGCCAGCAGTGAAGCGCCGAGGGGTCGTGGCTACACCTTC.

The chain links TRBV6-5 to TRBJ1-4; no clear D. The CDR3 is 15 residues long. V dropped 0 bases and J dropped 3 bases, with 8 bases sitting between them. Germline V gene data show CDR1 as MNHEY and CDR2 as SVGAGI. CDR3 protein: CASSYSGPANEKLFF. CDR3 nucleotide sequence: TGTGCCAGCAGTTACTCCGGGCCCGCTAATGAAAAACTGTTTTTT.

A few counts support this clonotype. The V gene is TRBV4-2, the J gene TRBJ2-3; a weak D match, TRBD2 (5 bases). Trimming left V 1 base short and J 0 bases short, with 8 bases between. The CDR3 covers 15 residues. The germline V gene encodes CDR1 LGHNA and CDR2 YNFKEQ. The CDR3 nucleotides read TGTGCCAGCAGCCAAGTCTGGACTAGCACAGATACGCAGTATTTT. It encodes CASSQVWTSTDTQYF.

This clonotype appeared a few times. This rearrangement joins TRBV7-9 to TRBJ1-4; 7 bases are shared with TRBD1. This CDR3 region has 15 residues. V was pared by 5 bases and J by 1 base, with 4 bases of the junction left unmatched. Germline loops: CDR1 SEHNR, CDR2 FQNEAQ (reference sequence). CDR3 amino acids: CASSQRQGTNEKLFF. The CDR3 DNA reads as TGTGCCAGCAGCCAAAGACAGGGAACTAATGAAAAACTGTTTTTT.

This clonotype came up a few times. The J gene is TRBJ1-4, the V gene TRBV5-5; possible D gene TRBD1, 6 bases. The ends were cut back, 4 bases at V and 2 bases at J, with 12 bases in the middle. The CDR3 contains 15 residues. Germline V gene lookup returns CDR1 SGHKS and CDR2 YYEKEE (reference sequence). The CDR3 loop reads CASSPRQDTNEKLFF. For the CDR3, the DNA is TGTGCCAGCAGCCCGAGACAGGATACTAATGAAAAACTGTTTTTT.

The CDR3 region has the DNA TGCGCCAGCAGCTTCTTCGGGACAGGGGGAACAGATACGCAGTATTTT. It is translated as CASSFFGTGGTDTQYF. The chain is built from TRBV5-1 and TRBJ2-3, with 11 bases identical to TRBD1. J was trimmed by 3 bases and V by 2 bases; bases with no gene match: 5. CDR1 is SGHRS and CDR2 is YFSETQ in the germline V gene. The CDR3 totals 16 residues.

This clonotype was counted a few times. The V gene is TRBV6-2 or TRBV6-3, the J gene TRBJ2-4, with D hard to call. V was cut by 4 bases and J by 11 bases, with 12 bases left in between. The V gene's germline CDR1 is MNHEY and CDR2 SVGEGT. The CDR3 spans 12 residues. CDR3 loop: CASSSLTPFQYF. Here the CDR3 DNA reads TGTGCCAGCAGTTCGCTGACCCCTTTTCAGTACTTC.

J is TRBJ2-4 and V is TRBV7-9, with D perhaps given as TRBD1 or TRBD2 (5 bases each). The CDR3 loop spans 19 amino acids. V was cut by 2 bases and J by 2 bases, with 22 bases left in between. Germline-derived CDR1 and CDR2 are SEHNR and FQNEAQ (reference sequence). The CDR3 nucleotides read TGTGCCAGCAGCTTATGGACTGGGGCGAAAACAGTAACCAAAAACATTCAGTACTTC. Translated: CASSLWTGAKTVTKNIQYF.

V and J are TRBV4-3 and TRBJ2-4; 12 bases match TRBD1. The end of the DNA fits TRBJ2-7 better, so the J call may be wrong. The CDR3 runs to 16 residues. Germline loops: CDR1 LGHNA, CDR2 YSLEER. The CDR3 here is CASSQVPGQGAHEQYF. DNA for the CDR3: TGCGCCAGCAGCCAAGTGCCGGGACAGGGGGCGCACGAGCAGTACTTC.

This clonotype came up a few times. The chain carries TRBV7-2 and TRBJ2-7, with 11 bases identical to TRBD1. CDR3 length equals 15 residues. Germline V gene sequence: CDR1 SGHTA, CDR2 FQGNSA. The trim removed 3 bases at V and 7 bases at J, leaving 8 bases unmatched. CDR3 residues: CASSLPGQGAREQYF. The CDR3 DNA is TGTGCCAGCAGCTTGCCCGGACAGGGGGCGAGGGAGCAGTACTTC.

The chain has TRBV12-3 or TRBV12-4 and TRBJ2-1; 8 nucleotides align to TRBD2. The CDR3 has 16 amino acids. With 6 bases clipped from V and 0 bases from J, the junction kept 7 bases outside the gene matches. The CDR3, as DNA: TGTGCCAGCAGGCCCCACGCGGGGGGCTCCTACAATGAGCAGTTCTTC. Translation: CASRPHAGGSYNEQFF.

Only a few counts were recorded for this clonotype. J is TRBJ2-1 and V is TRBV20-1; D possibly corresponds to TRBD2 (5 bases). Looked up from germline, CDR1 is DFQATT and CDR2 is SNEGSKA (reference sequence). This CDR3 is built from 14 residues. V dropped 3 bases and J dropped 1 base, with 10 bases sitting between them. CDR3 sequence: CSAREAVSYNEQFF. CDR3 nucleotide sequence: TGCAGTGCTAGGGAGGCAGTATCCTACAATGAGCAGTTCTTC.

The chain is built from TRBV5-4 and TRBJ2-4; the match to TRBD2 covers 15 bases. TRBJ2-7 matches the DNA end more closely, so the J call is doubtful. CDR3 length equals 18 residues. Germline loops: CDR1 SGHNT, CDR2 YYREEE (reference sequence). CDR3 residues: CASSPGLAGGLGTYEQYF. In nucleotides, the CDR3 is TGTGCCAGCAGCCCAGGACTAGCGGGGGGGCTCGGGACGTACGAGCAGTACTTC.

This clonotype was observed many times. This rearrangement joins TRBV5-6 to TRBJ2-1; TRBD2 aligns across 9 bases. CDR3 length: 13 residues. J was trimmed by 2 bases and V by 9 bases; bases with no gene match: 3. Germline V gene data show CDR1 as SGHDT and CDR2 as YYEEEE. The CDR3 here is CATERGAYNEQFF. The CDR3 bases are TGTGCCACGGAGCGGGGGGCCTACAATGAGCAGTTCTTC.

In its sample, this clonotype was seen a few times. The gene calls are TRBV29-1 and TRBJ2-3, with no clear D. Trimming stripped 3 bases from V and 0 bases from J, with 7 bases between. Germline V lookup: CDR1 SQVTM, CDR2 ANQGSEA. CDR3 length: 13 amino acids. The CDR3 sequence is CSVDRESTDTQYF. In nucleotides, the CDR3 is TGCAGCGTTGACAGAGAAAGCACAGATACGCAGTATTTT.

CDR3 sequence reads: CASSFYGGYGTDTQYF. DNA for the CDR3: TGTGCCAGCAGTTTCTATGGGGGCTACGGCACAGATACGCAGTATTTT. V usage is TRBV27 and J usage is TRBJ2-3, with TRBD1 as a possible D gene (6 bases). The germline V and J ends were trimmed by 3 bases and 1 base, with 14 bases remaining between them. This CDR3 spans 16 amino acids. The germline gives CDR1 MNHEY, CDR2 SMNVEV (reference sequence).

This clonotype has only a few counts. The chain is built from TRBV4-2 and TRBJ1-1; D is undetermined. The V gene lost 3 bases and the J gene lost 5 bases, with 7 bases spanning the gap. The CDR3 is made up of 12 amino acids. CDR1 is LGHNA, CDR2 YNFKEQ, per germline. For the CDR3, the DNA is TGTGCCAGCAGCCAGTTGAGGACTGAAGCTTTCTTT. This encodes CASSQLRTEAFF.

This clonotype was recorded a few times. The chain uses TRBV20-1 and TRBJ1-5, with D possibly matching TRBD1 (6 bases). The CDR3 is 13 amino acids. The ends were cut back, 2 bases at V and 4 bases at J, with 9 bases in the middle. Germline V lookup: CDR1 DFQATT, CDR2 SNEGSKA (reference sequence). This chain's CDR3 is CSARRQANQPQHF. CDR3 DNA: TGCAGTGCTAGAAGACAGGCTAATCAGCCCCAGCATTTT.

V and J are TRBV4-3 and TRBJ2-5; TRBD1 matches 9 bases. From germline, CDR1 is LGHNA and CDR2 YSLEER. This CDR3 comprises 16 residues. Unmatched junction bases numbered 10, after V lost 4 bases and J lost 4 bases. DNA for the CDR3: TGCGCCAGCAGCCTCTCCCCGGGACAGGGAAGAGAGACCCAGTACTTC. It yields the protein CASSLSPGQGRETQYF.

The V call is TRBV7-9, the J call TRBJ1-6, with 8 bases lining up with TRBD1. The CDR3 extends over 15 amino acids. Trimming cost V 1 base and J 10 bases; bases outside gene matches: 6. The germline gives CDR1 SEHNR, CDR2 FQNEAQ (reference sequence). The CDR3: CASSLGTGLLSPLHF. CDR3 sequence (DNA): TGTGCCAGCAGCTTAGGGACAGGGTTGTTGTCACCCCTCCACTTT. The whole variable domain, remainder taken from reference TRBV7-9 and TRBJ1-6, is DTGVSQNPRHKITKRGQNVTFRCDPISEHNRLYWYRQTLGQGPEFLTYFQNEAQLEKSRLLSDRFSAERPKGSFSTLEIQRTEQGDSAMYLCASSLGTGLLSPLHFGNGTRLTVT.